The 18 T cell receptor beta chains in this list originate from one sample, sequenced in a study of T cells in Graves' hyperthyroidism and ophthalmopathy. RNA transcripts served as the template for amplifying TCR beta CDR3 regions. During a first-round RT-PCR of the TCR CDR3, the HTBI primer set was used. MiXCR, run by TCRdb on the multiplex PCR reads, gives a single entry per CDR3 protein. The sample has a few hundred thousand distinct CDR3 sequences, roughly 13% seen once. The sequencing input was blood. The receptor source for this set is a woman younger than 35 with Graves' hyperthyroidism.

The CDR3: CASSQWASNEQFF. CDR3 in DNA: TGTGCCAGCAGCCAGTGGGCCAGCAATGAGCAGTTCTTC. The gene calls are TRBV7-6 and TRBJ2-1; D not resolved. Trimming cost V 5 bases and J 6 bases, with 11 bases left between them. Germline values: CDR1 SGHVS, CDR2 FNYEAQ. This CDR3 has 13 residues.

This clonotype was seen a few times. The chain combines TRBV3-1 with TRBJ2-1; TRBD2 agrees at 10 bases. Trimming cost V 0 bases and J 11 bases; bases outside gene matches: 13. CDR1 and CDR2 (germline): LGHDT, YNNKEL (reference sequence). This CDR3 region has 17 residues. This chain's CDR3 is CASSQERLAGELRKQFF. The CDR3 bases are TGTGCCAGCAGCCAAGAAAGACTAGCGGGCGAACTACGGAAGCAGTTCTTC.

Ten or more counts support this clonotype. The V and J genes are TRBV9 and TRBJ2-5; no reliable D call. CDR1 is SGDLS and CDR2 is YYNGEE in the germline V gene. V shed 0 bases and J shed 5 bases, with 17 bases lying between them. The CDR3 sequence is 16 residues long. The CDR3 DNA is TGTGCCAGCAGCGTAGGTCCCCTAGGAGTGGAGGAGACCCAGTACTTC. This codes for CASSVGPLGVEETQYF.

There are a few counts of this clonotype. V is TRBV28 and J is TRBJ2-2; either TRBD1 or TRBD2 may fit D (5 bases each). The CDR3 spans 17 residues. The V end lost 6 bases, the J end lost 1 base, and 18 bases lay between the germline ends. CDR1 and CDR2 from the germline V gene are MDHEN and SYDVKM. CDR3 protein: CASSATPGTENTGELFF. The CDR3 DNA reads TGTGCCAGCAGCGCGACCCCCGGGACGGAGAACACCGGGGAGCTGTTTTTT.

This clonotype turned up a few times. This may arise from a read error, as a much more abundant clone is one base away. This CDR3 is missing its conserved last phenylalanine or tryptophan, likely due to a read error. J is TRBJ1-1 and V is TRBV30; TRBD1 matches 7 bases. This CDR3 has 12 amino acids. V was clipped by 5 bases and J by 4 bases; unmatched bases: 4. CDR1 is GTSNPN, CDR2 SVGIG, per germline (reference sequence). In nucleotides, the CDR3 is TGTGCCTGGCAACACAGGGGCACTGAAGCTTTCCTT. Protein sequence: CAWQHRGTEAFL.

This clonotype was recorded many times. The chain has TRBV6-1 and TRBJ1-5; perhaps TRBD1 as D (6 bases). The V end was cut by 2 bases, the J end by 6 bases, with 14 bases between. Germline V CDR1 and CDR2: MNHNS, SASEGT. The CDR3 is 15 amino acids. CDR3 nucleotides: TGTGCCAGCAGTGAAAGAGGAACAGGGACTCAGCCCCAGCATTTT. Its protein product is CASSERGTGTQPQHF.

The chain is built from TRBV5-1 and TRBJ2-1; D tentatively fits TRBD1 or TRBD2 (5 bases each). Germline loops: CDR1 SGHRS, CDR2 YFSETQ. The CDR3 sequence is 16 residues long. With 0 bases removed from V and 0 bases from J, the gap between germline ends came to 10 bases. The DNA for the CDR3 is TGCGCCAGCAGCTTGGTGGCAGGGAGCTCCTACAATGAGCAGTTCTTC. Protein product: CASSLVAGSSYNEQFF.

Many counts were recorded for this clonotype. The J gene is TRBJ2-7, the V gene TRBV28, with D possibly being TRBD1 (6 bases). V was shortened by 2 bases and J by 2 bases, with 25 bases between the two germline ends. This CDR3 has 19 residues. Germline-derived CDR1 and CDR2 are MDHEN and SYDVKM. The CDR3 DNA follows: TGTGCCAGCAGTTTAAGAGTGACCATAGGGGGTTCACGGACCTACGAGCAGTACTTC. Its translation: CASSLRVTIGGSRTYEQYF.

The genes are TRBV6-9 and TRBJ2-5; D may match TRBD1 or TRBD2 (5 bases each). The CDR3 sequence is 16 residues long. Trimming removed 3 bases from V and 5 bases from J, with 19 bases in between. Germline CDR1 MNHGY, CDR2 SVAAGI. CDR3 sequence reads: CASSYPGIPGRETQYF. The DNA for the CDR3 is TGTGCCAGCAGTTACCCCGGGATCCCGGGGCGGGAGACCCAGTACTTC.

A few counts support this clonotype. The CDR3 here is CAWGGGQGEQFF. The CDR3 coding sequence is TGTGCCTGGGGGGGGGGGCAGGGTGAGCAGTTCTTC. J is TRBJ2-1 and V is TRBV30; the D gene is possibly TRBD2 (7 bases). Germline values: CDR1 GTSNPN, CDR2 SVGIG (reference sequence). The CDR3 runs 12 residues. The V gene lost 5 bases and the J gene lost 9 bases, with 14 bases spanning the gap.

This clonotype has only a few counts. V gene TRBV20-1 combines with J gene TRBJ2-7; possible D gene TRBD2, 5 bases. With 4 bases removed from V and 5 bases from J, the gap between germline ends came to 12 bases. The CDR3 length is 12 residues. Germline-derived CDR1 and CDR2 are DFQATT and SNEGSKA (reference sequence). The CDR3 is CSAMEEGHEQYF. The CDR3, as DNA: TGCAGTGCTATGGAAGAGGGTCACGAGCAGTACTTC.

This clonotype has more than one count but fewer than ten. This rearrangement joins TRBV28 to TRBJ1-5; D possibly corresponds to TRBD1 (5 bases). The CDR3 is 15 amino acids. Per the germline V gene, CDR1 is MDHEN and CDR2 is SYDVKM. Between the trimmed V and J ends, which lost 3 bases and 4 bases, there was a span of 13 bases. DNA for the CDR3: TGTGCCAGCAGTTTCCAGGGTTGGGGAAATCAGCCCCAGCATTTT. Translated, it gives CASSFQGWGNQPQHF.

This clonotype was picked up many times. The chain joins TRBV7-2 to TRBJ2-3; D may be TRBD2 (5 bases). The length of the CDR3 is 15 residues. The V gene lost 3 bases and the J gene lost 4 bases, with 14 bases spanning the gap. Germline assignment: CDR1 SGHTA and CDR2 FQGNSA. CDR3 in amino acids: CASSFDWLAADTQYF. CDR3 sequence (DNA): TGTGCCAGCAGCTTTGATTGGCTAGCCGCAGATACGCAGTATTTT.

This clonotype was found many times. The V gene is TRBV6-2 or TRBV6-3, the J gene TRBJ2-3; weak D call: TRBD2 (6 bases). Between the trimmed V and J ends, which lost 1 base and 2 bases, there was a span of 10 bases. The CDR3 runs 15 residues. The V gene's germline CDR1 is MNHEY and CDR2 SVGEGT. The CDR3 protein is CASSYLGGTTDTQYF. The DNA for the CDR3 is TGTGCCAGCAGTTACTTGGGCGGGACCACAGATACGCAGTATTTT.

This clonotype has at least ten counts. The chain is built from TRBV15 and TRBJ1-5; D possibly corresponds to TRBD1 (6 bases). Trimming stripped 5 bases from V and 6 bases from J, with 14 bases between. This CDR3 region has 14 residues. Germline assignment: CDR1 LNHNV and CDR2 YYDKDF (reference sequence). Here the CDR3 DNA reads TGTGCCACCAGCGGCACAGGGCGTACTCAGCCCCAGCATTTT. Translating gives CATSGTGRTQPQHF.

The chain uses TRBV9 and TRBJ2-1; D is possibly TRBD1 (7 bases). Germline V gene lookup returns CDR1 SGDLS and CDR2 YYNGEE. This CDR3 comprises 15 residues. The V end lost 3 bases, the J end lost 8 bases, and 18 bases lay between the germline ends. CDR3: CASSALPQGGDEQFF. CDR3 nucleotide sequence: TGTGCCAGCAGCGCCCTACCCCAGGGGGGCGATGAGCAGTTCTTC.

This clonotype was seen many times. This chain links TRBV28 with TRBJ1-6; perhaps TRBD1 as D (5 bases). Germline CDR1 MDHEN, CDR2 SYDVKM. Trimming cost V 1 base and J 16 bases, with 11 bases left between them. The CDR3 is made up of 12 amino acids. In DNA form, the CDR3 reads TGTGCCAGCAGTTTATCCCACAGGTCTCTCCACTTT. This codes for CASSLSHRSLHF.

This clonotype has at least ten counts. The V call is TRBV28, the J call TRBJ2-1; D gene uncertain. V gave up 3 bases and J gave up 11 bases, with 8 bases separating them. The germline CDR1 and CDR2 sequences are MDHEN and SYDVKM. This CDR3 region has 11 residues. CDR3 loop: CASSFGRKQFF. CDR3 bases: TGTGCCAGCAGTTTCGGGCGTAAGCAGTTCTTC.